This TCR beta chain was sequenced for a study of T cells after yellow fever vaccination (dated by TCRdb to the late 2010s). Background for the entire study: Libraries from fractions with low cell numbers were prepared with the SMART-Seq v4 Ultra Low Input RNA kit. Bulk TCR alpha and beta repertoires were sequenced longitudinally to track T-cell clones before and after primary and booster YFV17D yellow fever vaccination. Two healthy male donors, one aged 18 to 30 and one aged 30 to 40 years, were included in the cohort. Blood was drawn at multiple timepoints before and after primary and secondary immunization, with bulk PBMC replicates and cell subsets isolated.

Synthesis of TCR cDNA relied on 5'RACE template switching, a step that introduced a universal primer site along with unique molecular identifiers. Priming of cDNA synthesis was performed from both the TCR alpha and TCR beta constant segments. Two PCR steps were used to amplify libraries, with sample barcodes and sequencing adapters being added in the second step. Sequencing of libraries was performed on Illumina HiSeq 2500 (2x100 bp) or NovaSeq (2x150 bp). Turning to the authors' computational methods: MIGEC was used to demultiplex reads and collapse the reads into UMI consensus sequences, and MiXCR was used for V(D)J alignment. Vaccine-responding clonotypes were identified with edgeR using replicate PBMC samples, with FDR below 0.01 and a log2 fold change above 5 up to day 15 being required. Each bulk clonotype was labeled CD4 or CD8 based on which sequenced repertoire, CD4 or CD8, contained the clonotype at higher abundance. TCRdb's own reprocessing of the public reads used fastp at Q25 and MiXCR and kept productive beta chains. Identical CDR3 protein sequences are pooled into one entry, listed with their most common genes and DNA. Clone size and V and J calls follow TCRdb, not the original study. The sample has a few hundred thousand distinct CDR3 sequences on record, about 17% of them singletons. Approximately 15% of the sample belongs to the ten largest clones.

The study at large found these results: Because abundant contaminating clonotypes from the bulk population could be contained in FACS-sorted repertoires, computational filtering was required. Only two donors were included in the study, so the extent to which the findings can be generalized is limited. The secondary T-cell response was found to be weaker but faster than the primary response, with a peak reached on day 5 rather than on day 15. Most clones expanded after primary vaccination were re-detected after the booster (around 96% of CD4 and roughly 87% of CD8), suggesting broad memory maintenance. A small fraction of clonotypes appeared in both the CD4 and CD8 compartments, likely as a result of convergent recombination.

In light of the paper, this sample's treatment or condition label describes: live attenuated yellow fever vaccine strain. At each blood-draw timepoint, two biological replicates of bulk PBMCs were collected. A standard Ficoll-Paque protocol was used to isolate PBMCs from peripheral blood. RNA was extracted with TriZol from bulk PBMCs, CD4 and CD8 fractions, and dextramer-positive and dextramer-negative fractions. Points on this clonotype: Its antigen is still unknown. No much larger clone is present one base from it, and per-base qualities are unavailable.

The CDR3 spans 17 residues, from the cysteine through the phenylalanine. Of the read, only the CDR3 DNA is kept; its 51 bases are in frame from base 1. At the junction V is shortened by 4 bases and J by 2 bases, with 21 bases in between. For CDR1 and CDR2, the germline V gene (reference sequence) lists MNHEY and SMNVEV. The sample here was PBMCs, taken 5 days after the first yellow fever vaccination. The chain couples TRBV27 to TRBJ2-7; the D segment might be TRBD1 or TRBD2, since each matches 7 bases. This TCR came from a man younger than 30 who received the YFV17D yellow fever vaccine. The CDR3 reads CASSSAWQGGNPYEQYF. The base sequence is TGTGCCAGCAGTTCCGCGTGGCAGGGGGGGAATCCCTACGAGCAGTACTTC.